The 24 T cell receptor beta chains reported below all come from one sample, sequenced in a study of cytomegalovirus exposure and HLA in healthy donors (dated by TCRdb to 2017 to 2019). Libraries were built with the immunoSEQ multiplex PCR assay. TCRdb re-hosts the immuneACCESS table, in-frame sequences only. Its copies lack some clones; in the studies checked, an unresolved V gene accounts for under half of them, and the cause for the rest is not known. This sample has tens of thousands of clones in its table, and nearly 98% of those were observed once. The ten largest clonotypes hold around 1.5% of the sample. Sequenced input: PBMCs. Source of these receptors: a woman aged 18-29 years in good health and CMV-seropositive.

CDR3 in DNA: TGTGCCAGCAGTATCCGGGGAAGCTATGGCTACACCTTC. Its protein product is CASSIRGSYGYTF. The chain recombines TRBV6-1 with TRBJ1-2; D gene uncertain. CDR3 length: 13 amino acids. CDR1 is MNHNS, CDR2 SASEGT, per germline. V was shortened by 5 bases and J by 4 bases, with 11 bases between the two germline ends.

In its sample, this clone was seen once. This sequence joins TRBV27 and TRBJ2-1; 10 bases align to TRBD2. Losses at the gene ends were 5 bases for V and 9 bases for J; bases not matched to a gene: 4. The CDR3 has 13 amino acids. From germline, CDR1 is MNHEY and CDR2 SMNVEV (reference sequence). CDR3 in DNA: TGTGCCAGCAGTCCCGGGACTAGCGTTGAGCAGTTCTTC. Translation gives CASSPGTSVEQFF.

This rearrangement joins TRBV7-8 to TRBJ2-3; D possibly corresponds to TRBD2 (5 bases). V shed 2 bases and J shed 1 base, with 10 bases lying between them. Germline CDR1 SGHVS, CDR2 FQNEAQ. CDR3 length equals 15 residues. The CDR3 protein is CASSLQRWGTDTQYF. CDR3 sequence (DNA): TGTGCCAGCAGCTTACAGCGGTGGGGCACAGATACGCAGTATTTT. Full variable domain (outside the CDR3, taken from reference TRBV7-8 and TRBJ2-3): GAGVSQSPRYKVAKRGQDVALRCDPISGHVSLFWYQQALGQGPEFLTYFQNEAQLDKSGLPSDRFFAERPEGSVSTLKIQRTQQEDSAVYLCASSLQRWGTDTQYFGPGTRLTVL.

The V gene is TRBV5-4, the J gene TRBJ2-5; tentative D call: TRBD2 (5 bases). V gave up 1 base and J gave up 5 bases, with 15 bases separating them. Germline-derived CDR1 and CDR2 are SGHNT and YYREEE (reference sequence). The length of the CDR3 is 15 residues. This chain's CDR3 is CASSLPWGEEETQYF. CDR3 DNA sequence: TGTGCCAGCAGCTTGCCGTGGGGAGAAGAGGAGACCCAGTACTTC.

V is TRBV2 and J is TRBJ1-3; no definite D call. Trimming left V 3 bases short and J 0 bases short, with 9 bases between. Germline-derived CDR1 and CDR2 are SNHLY and FYNNEI. The CDR3 contains 15 residues. The CDR3 spells CASSEVSSSGNTIYF. In nucleotides, the CDR3 is TGTGCCAGCAGTGAGGTCTCGAGCTCTGGAAACACCATATATTTT.

The gene calls are TRBV7-8 and TRBJ2-1; TRBD1 matches at 7 bases. CDR1 and CDR2 from the germline V gene are SGHVS and FQNEAQ. This CDR3 has 15 amino acids. V gave up 5 bases and J gave up 0 bases; unmatched junction bases: 4. The CDR3 nucleotides read TGTGCCAGCAGCCCGGACAGGAGCTCCTACAATGAGCAGTTCTTC. The encoded protein is CASSPDRSSYNEQFF.

The V gene is TRBV18, the J gene TRBJ2-4; the D gene is possibly TRBD2 (5 bases). V lost 0 bases to trimming and J lost 2 bases, with 14 bases between them. This CDR3 spans 17 amino acids. Germline V CDR1 and CDR2: KGHSH, LQKENI. CDR3 sequence (DNA): TGTGCCAGCTCACCACCTGCCGAGAGGGCCACCAAAAACATTCAGTACTTC. It codes for CASSPPAERATKNIQYF.

The gene calls are TRBV4-1 and TRBJ2-1; 7 bases fit TRBD2. Germline CDR1 is MGHRA and CDR2 is YSYEKL. V gave up 1 base and J gave up 6 bases; unmatched junction bases: 6. The CDR3 is 15 residues long. This CDR3 is CASSQVSGALNEQFF. Here the CDR3 DNA reads TGCGCCAGCAGCCAAGTCAGCGGGGCCCTCAATGAGCAGTTCTTC.

V and J are TRBV11-2 and TRBJ2-7; D is unclear. V was trimmed by 1 base and J by 2 bases, leaving 6 bases between them. The CDR3 extends over 13 amino acids. Germline V lookup: CDR1 SGHAT, CDR2 FQNNGV. Here the CDR3 reads CASSLVYPYEQYF. The CDR3 nucleotides read TGTGCCAGCAGCTTAGTATATCCCTACGAGCAGTACTTC.

This sequence joins TRBV28 and TRBJ2-1; TRBD2 agrees at 10 bases. Germline CDR1 MDHEN, CDR2 SYDVKM. The CDR3 consists of 15 residues. J lost 8 bases, V lost 5 bases, and 9 bases had no gene match. In nucleotides, the CDR3 is TGTGCCAGCAGTCCCAGGACTAGCGGTAGGGATGAGCAGTTCTTC. Translation: CASSPRTSGRDEQFF.

J is TRBJ2-3 and V is TRBV10-1; 15 nucleotides agree with TRBD2. The V and J ends lost 6 bases and 0 bases, in that order; junction bases with no gene match: 7. Germline V lookup: CDR1 WNHNN, CDR2 SYGVQD (reference sequence). The length of the CDR3 is 18 residues. The CDR3 DNA follows: TGCGCCAGCAGCAAGGGACTAGCGGGAGGTACAAGCACAGATACGCAGTATTTT. Translation: CASSKGLAGGTSTDTQYF.

This clone was counted between two and nine times. The rearrangement links TRBV29-1 to TRBJ1-1; D perhaps matches TRBD1 (6 bases). There are 14 residues in the CDR3. V lost 2 bases, J lost 1 base, and 11 bases lay in between. Germline V gives CDR1 SQVTM, CDR2 ANQGSEA. This CDR3 reads CSVERRTENTEAFF. As DNA, the CDR3 is TGCAGCGTTGAAAGACGGACAGAGAACACTGAAGCTTTCTTT.

The rearrangement links TRBV29-1 to TRBJ2-5; 7 bases match TRBD2. CDR1 is SQVTM, CDR2 ANQGSEA, per germline. The CDR3 runs 15 residues. The V and J ends lost 4 bases and 0 bases, in that order; junction bases with no gene match: 8. The CDR3 loop reads CSVARLAQYQETQYF. The CDR3 region has the DNA TGCAGCGTTGCGAGACTAGCCCAGTACCAAGAGACCCAGTACTTC.

The chain couples TRBV18 to TRBJ1-2; tentative D call: TRBD1 (6 bases). Germline CDR1 and CDR2: KGHSH and LQKENI. With 3 bases removed from V and 8 bases from J, the gap between germline ends came to 22 bases. The length of the CDR3 is 16 residues. CDR3 protein: CASSPSREDRNGGYTF. CDR3 nucleotide sequence: TGTGCCAGCTCACCCTCCCGAGAAGACAGGAATGGAGGCTACACCTTC.

The chain carries TRBV7-3 and TRBJ2-2, with 11 bases aligning to TRBD2. The CDR3 spans 20 residues. CDR1 is SGHTA and CDR2 is FQGTGA in the germline V gene. The V segment lost 5 bases and the J segment 5 bases; nucleotides outside the gene matches: 19. The DNA for the CDR3 is TGTGCCAGCAGCCCGACTGGGGGTTTGACTAGCGGGATCGGTACCGGGGAGCTGTTTTTT. It encodes CASSPTGGLTSGIGTGELFF.

The rearrangement uses TRBV7-3 and TRBJ1-2, with 7 bases that match TRBD1. CDR1 is SGHTA, CDR2 FQGTGA, per germline. V was clipped by 5 bases and J by 6 bases; unmatched bases: 6. The CDR3 has 13 residues. CDR3 bases: TGTGCCAGCAGCCCGACAGGGAAGGATGGCTACACCTTC. Its translation is CASSPTGKDGYTF.

This clone was seen a single time. This chain links TRBV19 with TRBJ2-5; 7 bases line up with TRBD2. In germline, CDR1 is LNHDA, CDR2 SQIVND (reference sequence). V trimming: 5 bases; J trimming: 4 bases; junction bases outside the gene matches: 13. The CDR3 contains 16 residues. In DNA, the CDR3 is TGTGCCAGTAGTCTAGGCTGGGCCTCGGGGGGAGAGACCCAGTACTTC. Translation: CASSLGWASGGETQYF.

The count of this clone is one. This sequence joins TRBV28 and TRBJ2-1, with TRBD2 identical over 10 bases. Germline V gene data show CDR1 as MDHEN and CDR2 as SYDVKM. The CDR3 is made up of 16 amino acids. V lost 1 base to trimming and J lost 4 bases; unmatched junction nucleotides: 4. For the CDR3, the DNA is TGTGCCAGCAGTTTATCGGTAGCGGGAGGATACAATGAGCAGTTCTTC. This encodes CASSLSVAGGYNEQFF.

The chain recombines TRBV28 with TRBJ2-5, with D tentatively TRBD2 (5 bases). The CDR3 is 15 residues long. Trimming took off 6 bases at V and 2 bases at J, with 16 bases between the two ends. CDR1 and CDR2 from the germline V gene are MDHEN and SYDVKM. As DNA, the CDR3 is TGTGCCAGCAGGACCCCGAGCGGAGGTCAAGAGACCCAGTACTTC. Its translation: CASRTPSGGQETQYF. The full variable domain, with the rest looked up from reference TRBV28 and TRBJ2-5, is DVKVTQSSRYLVKRTGEKVFLECVQDMDHENMFWYRQDPGLGLRLIYFSYDVKMKEKGDIPEGYSVSREKKERFSLILESASTNQTSMYLCASRTPSGGQETQYFGPGTRLLVL.

The rearrangement uses TRBV28 and TRBJ2-7; a weak D match, TRBD1 (6 bases). Germline lookup yields CDR1 MDHEN and CDR2 SYDVKM. This CDR3 is 13 amino acids long. The germline V and J ends were trimmed by 8 bases and 6 bases, with 17 bases remaining between them. The CDR3 bases are TGTGCCAGCCTTAACCCCGGGACATTCGAGCAGTACTTC. Amino acids: CASLNPGTFEQYF.

The gene calls are TRBV7-9 and TRBJ2-2; possible D gene TRBD1, 6 bases. This CDR3 contains 13 residues. The germline V and J ends were trimmed by 2 bases and 6 bases, with 7 bases remaining between them. CDR1 is SEHNR and CDR2 is FQNEAQ in the germline V gene (reference sequence). CDR3 in DNA: TGTGCCAGCAGCTTAAACAGGGCCGGGGAGCTGTTTTTT. It encodes CASSLNRAGELFF.

This clone was observed a few times. The chain is built from TRBV30 and TRBJ2-6, with a weak D call TRBD1 (5 bases). The CDR3 has 15 amino acids. Trimming removed 2 bases from V and 2 bases from J, with 10 bases in between. Germline V gene data show CDR1 as GTSNPN and CDR2 as SVGIG (reference sequence). The CDR3 DNA is TGTGCCTGGAGTTTCCCAGGGCCTGGGGCCAACGTCCTGACTTTC. Protein sequence: CAWSFPGPGANVLTF.

The V call is TRBV28, the J call TRBJ2-7; D might be TRBD2 (6 bases). Trimming took 6 bases from V and 2 from J, leaving 26 bases between them. This CDR3 spans 18 amino acids. Germline loops: CDR1 MDHEN, CDR2 SYDVKM. This CDR3 is CASRLDREYDTETYEQYF. The CDR3 DNA follows: TGTGCCAGCAGATTGGATCGGGAGTACGATACAGAGACCTACGAGCAGTACTTC.

The V gene is TRBV7-9, the J gene TRBJ2-3; maybe TRBD2 (6 bases). Germline V gene data show CDR1 as SEHNR and CDR2 as FQNEAQ (reference sequence). V lost 5 bases and J 3 bases, leaving 18 bases between the germline ends. The CDR3 spans 16 residues. CDR3 in DNA: TGTGCCAGCAGCCCGCAGGAAGCGGAGGGGACAGATACGCAGTATTTT. As protein: CASSPQEAEGTDTQYF. The whole variable domain, remainder taken from reference TRBV7-9 and TRBJ2-3, is DTGVSQNPRHKITKRGQNVTFRCDPISEHNRLYWYRQTLGQGPEFLTYFQNEAQLEKSRLLSDRFSAERPKGSFSTLEIQRTEQGDSAMYLCASSPQEAEGTDTQYFGPGTRLTVL.